The rows below give T cell receptor beta chains drawn from one sample of a study of T cells after yellow fever vaccination. In TCRdb, the 5' RACE reads were re-called with MiXCR into one record per CDR3 protein. This table has some 49,000 distinct CDR3 sequences, more than 6% appearing once. The sequencing here drew on PBMCs, either bulk or a sorted T-cell subset (CD4+, CD8+, memory, or dextramer-sorted; not recorded which), taken 45 days after the yellow fever booster vaccination. These TCRs come from a man aged 30 to 39 who received the YFV17D yellow fever vaccine. The CDR3 runs from the conserved cysteine through the conserved F or W. A D gene is named only where the DNA matches it firmly. A row's size may be missing; if present it is once, few, many or a size class.

>many|TRBV29-1|TRBJ2-3|12|TRBD1
CSVEQGADTQYF
TGCAGCGTTGAACAGGGGGCAGATACGCAGTATTTT
>few|TRBV20-1|TRBJ2-5|13|.
CSARPGAQETQYF
TGCAGTGCGCGACCGGGGGCACAAGAGACCCAGTACTTC
>.|TRBV4-3|TRBJ1-5|15|.
CASSSDVTNNQPQHF
TGCGCCAGCAGCAGCGACGTAACCAACAATCAGCCCCAGCATTTT
>many|TRBV7-2|TRBJ2-1|16|TRBD2
CASSLEAGSRAGEQFF
TGTGCCAGCAGCTTAGAGGCAGGGTCTAGAGCGGGGGAGCAGTTCTTC
>.|TRBV6-5|TRBJ2-3|17|.
CASSYSITRKGPDTQYF
TGTGCCAGCAGTTACTCGATAACCCGGAAGGGGCCAGATACGCAGTATTTT
>few|TRBV7-2|TRBJ2-7|13|TRBD1
CASGRTGGAEQYF
TGTGCCAGCGGACGGACAGGGGGGGCCGAGCAGTACTTC
>few|TRBV28|TRBJ1-6|12|.
CASSRINSPLHF
TGTGCCAGCAGTCGGATAAATTCACCCCTCCACTTT
>.|TRBV7-2|TRBJ2-3|14|.
CASSLAGGGDTQYF
TGTGCCAGCAGCTTAGCGGGAGGAGGGGATACGCAGTATTTT
>many|TRBV20-1|TRBJ2-3|14|.
CSAIRDPSTDTQYF
TGCAGTGCTATCAGGGATCCGAGCACAGATACGCAGTATTTT
>.|TRBV12-2|TRBJ1-5|18|.
CASRPTTPGQGISQPQHF
TGTGCAAGTCGCCCAACCACCCCGGGACAGGGGATTAGTCAGCCCCAGCATTTT
>many|TRBV14|TRBJ2-7|15|.
CASRPAGTKTYEQYF
TGTGCCAGCAGACCCGCCGGGACAAAGACCTACGAGCAGTACTTC
>medium-sized|TRBV12-3/TRBV12-4|TRBJ1-1|17|.
CASSLGEGLRGNTEAFF
TGTGCCAGCAGTTTAGGGGAGGGGCTCAGAGGGAACACTGAAGCTTTCTTT
>.|TRBV20-1|TRBJ1-6|13|.
CSARVPRVISLHF
TGCAGTGCTAGGGTGCCCAGGGTTATATCCCTCCACTTT
>many|TRBV20-1|TRBJ2-5|14|.
CSARDSRVPETQYF
TGCAGTGCTAGAGATTCGCGGGTACCAGAGACCCAGTACTTC
>many|TRBV5-1|TRBJ2-1|13|.
CASSLGPPEGQFF
TGCGCCAGCAGCTTGGGCCCGCCGGAGGGGCAGTTCTTC